A single sample is the source of the 2 T cell receptor beta chains below, sequenced in a study of cytomegalovirus exposure and HLA in healthy donors (dated by TCRdb to 2015 to 2018). Library preparation employed the immunoSEQ multiplex PCR assay. The multiplex PCR relied on a mix of 60 forward primers for TCR Vbeta segments and 13 reverse primers for TCR Jbeta segments. TCRdb re-hosts the immuneACCESS table, in-frame sequences only. Its copies lack some clones; in the studies checked, an unresolved V gene accounts for under half of them, and the cause for the rest is not known. Within this sample are roughly 130,000 clones, with over 60% of them counted one time only. Together, the top ten hold around 0.92% of the sample. The sequenced material came from PBMCs. Receptor source: a human donor in good health.

The sample holds one count of this clone. This rearrangement joins TRBV7-9 to TRBJ2-1; perhaps TRBD2 as D (5 bases). This CDR3 is built from 13 residues. Germline V CDR1 and CDR2: SEHNR, FQNEAQ (reference sequence). Deletions cut 3 bases from V and 8 bases from J, with 11 bases between. In nucleotides, the CDR3 is TGTGCCAGCAGCTTTTTGGGAGTACATGAGCAGTTCTTC. Translating gives CASSFLGVHEQFF.

The chain has TRBV19 and TRBJ2-3, with a weak D call TRBD2 (5 bases). Germline loops: CDR1 LNHDA, CDR2 SQIVND (reference sequence). V was clipped by 1 base and J by 6 bases, with 8 bases between them. The CDR3 consists of 13 residues. The CDR3 is CASSIGGDDTQYF. CDR3 DNA: TGTGCCAGTAGTATAGGGGGAGACGATACGCAGTATTTT.